This TCR beta chain was documented in a study of shared clonotypes between healthy human individuals (dated by TCRdb to the early 2020s). Notes on the research overall: The cohort included three men and two women between 18 and 49 years of age. Per donor, leukapheresis produced somewhere between about 0.8 and 9.5 billion PBMCs. The study deeply sequenced blood TCR repertoires of several healthy adults to estimate repertoire size and the extent of clonotype sharing between individuals. To increase sequencing depth and limit assay-specific biases, different laboratories used diverse techniques to prepare libraries and sequence TCR repertoires. On the study overall, not on this receptor specifically: Only blood was sampled, and tissue TCR repertoires likely differ from those in blood. Based on pairwise subsampling, the degree of clonotype sharing among donors was expected to be affected by sequencing depth. Because the study included only a small number of donors, the genetic and exposure-history diversity represented was limited.

Via the germline V gene, CDR1 is SQVTM and CDR2 ANQGSEA. The trim is 1 base for V and 1 base for J, with a gap of 8 bases between the germline ends. The CDR3 contains 13 residues, cysteine and phenylalanine counted. The sequence is cut down to CDR3 DNA, 39 bases in frame from base 1. The donors were healthy, HIV-negative adults with no recently reported acute infections or vaccinations. Only Caucasian adults living in Nashville, Tennessee, USA were represented among the donors. For unsorted samples, some 100 million PBMCs were counted and genomic DNA was extracted with the QIAamp DNA Blood Mini kit. Blood was obtained by leukapheresis, after which PBMCs were separated by Ficoll-Histopaque density gradient centrifugation and cryopreserved in liquid nitrogen vapor phase. Concerning this clone itself: The target of this receptor is not known. Per-nucleotide qualities are absent, and no much larger clonotype sits a single base away.

Using the deep immunoSEQ assay, multiplex PCR amplified TCR CDR3 regions from genomic DNA. Genomic DNA extracted from each cell subset was distributed evenly over all wells of several immunoSEQ 96-well plates, and each plate served as one replicate. Each replicate PCR for unsorted PBMC received about 0.3 ug genomic DNA, equal to about 30,000 T cell genomes. Ten immunoSEQ deep assay plates were used to sequence unsorted PBMC genomic DNA. Purified libraries were quantified with a Qubit 3.0 fluorometer, sized on a Bioanalyzer 2100, and re-quantified with the KAPA Library Quantification kit. Each immunoSEQ 96-well plate was sequenced on its own single-read 150-cycle Illumina NextSeq 550 flow cell. On the study's bioinformatics: Because only junctional sequences without quality scores were contained in the immunoSEQ output, filtering matching that applied to full-length reads could not be performed. To assign V/J genes and CDR3, sequences were annotated using PyIR, a Python wrapper for IgBLAST v1.9, with IMGT germline references. Any read was removed if the V/J assignment was weak (E-value above 1e-6), the CDR3 was missing, or the read contained stop codons, out-of-frame junctions, or ambiguous translated residues. V3J clonotypes were defined by identical inferred V gene, J gene, and CDR3 amino acid sequence. Percentage overlap between repertoires was computed as shared unique clonotypes divided by the size of the smaller repertoire. Three approaches were used to assess repertoire richness: RTK rarefaction, the Chao1 estimator, and Recon v2.1 estimates of unobserved clonotypes. TCRdb mirrors the immuneACCESS table, restricted to in-frame sequences. Some clones are absent from its copies; in checked studies, under half trace to an unresolved V gene, and the reason for the others is unknown. The DNA was the basis for D and trimming; V, J and clone size are from that table. This sample has about 510,000 clones in its table, and about four fifths of those were observed once. The leading ten clones occupy under 15% of the sample.

Source material: PBMCs. The rearrangement joined TRBV29-1 to TRBJ2-7, with the D gene not clear enough to name. This receptor was taken from a middle-aged woman in good health. Some clones in this sample may be carry-over from other donors' samples. The encoded CDR3 is CSVEAERSYEQYF. The DNA sequence follows: TGCAGCGTTGAAGCGGAGAGGTCCTACGAGCAGTACTTC.